This TCR beta chain was sequenced in a study of neurological immune-mediated disorders. There are many counts of this clonotype. Antigen specificity is unknown. cDNA was made by 5'RACE with 10-nucleotide random UMIs. MiXCR was run by TCRdb on the 5' RACE reads, yielding one entry per CDR3 protein. The repertoire consists of 15,000 to 20,000 distinct CDR3 sequences, with 6% to 8% occurring once and the leading ten covering roughly a sixth. The study built sorted libraries from 1 million CD4+ or CD8+ T cells. Broader study findings: Levels of TCR clonal expansion peaked in HTLV-1-associated myelopathy and reached their lowest in multiple sclerosis, under those of healthy controls. Because no CDR3 amino acid sequences were shared across subjects by expanded clones, private repertoires were suggested in all groups.

Input material: CD8+ T cells from blood. This clonotype was obtained from a woman aged 25 to 39 with HTLV-1-associated myelopathy (HAM/TSP).

CDR3 residues: CASSADRGYSYEQYF. The CDR3 DNA follows: TGTGCCAGCAGCGCGGACAGGGGATATTCCTACGAGCAGTACTTC. This chain uses TRBV7-8 with TRBJ2-7; TRBD1 aligns across 9 bases. V was clipped by 5 bases and J by 1 base; unmatched bases: 6. The CDR3 length is 15 residues. Germline CDR1 and CDR2: SGHVS and FQNEAQ.